The 15 T cell receptor beta chains listed next were all sequenced from one sample in a study of blood T cell repertoires in COVID-19. Clones were read by immunoSEQ multiplex PCR, and TCRdb kept only the in-frame ones, dropping some. In the table there are about 120,000 clones, approximately 90% of which are singletons. Material: peripheral blood. Receptors originate from a human donor in a cohort sampled during active COVID-19.

CDR3 DNA: TGTGCCAGCAGTCAGGGTTCAGCAGCTTTCTTT. Protein sequence: CASSQGSAAFF. V and J are TRBV6-5 and TRBJ1-1, with TRBD1 as a possible D gene (5 bases). The V end lost 5 bases, the J end lost 10 bases, and 11 bases lay between the germline ends. CDR3 size: 11 residues. Germline V CDR1 and CDR2: MNHEY, SVGAGI.

This clone was found once. The CDR3 here is CASQPTGLGNIQYF. The CDR3 DNA sequence: TGTGCCAGCCAACCTACGGGACTTGGGAACATTCAGTACTTC. The rearrangement joins TRBV27 to TRBJ2-4; maybe TRBD2 (6 bases). Trimming removed 8 bases from V and 7 bases from J, with 18 bases in between. This CDR3 has 14 residues. CDR1 and CDR2 from the germline V gene are MNHEY and SMNVEV (reference sequence).

The chain carries TRBV6-5 and TRBJ2-7; TRBD2 is a possible D gene (6 bases). The germline V gene has CDR1 MNHEY and CDR2 SVGAGI. With 5 bases removed from V and 6 bases from J, the gap between germline ends came to 14 bases. The CDR3 has 13 residues. CDR3 sequence reads: CASSRLDFSEQYF. CDR3 nucleotides: TGTGCCAGCAGTCGACTAGATTTCTCCGAGCAGTACTTC.

The V call is TRBV6-2 or TRBV6-3, the J call TRBJ2-1, with D perhaps TRBD1 (6 bases). Germline loops: CDR1 MNHEY, CDR2 SVGEGT. The CDR3 has 14 amino acids. Deletions cut 6 bases from V and 0 bases from J, with 9 bases between. CDR3 coding DNA: TGTGCCAGCAGCGGACAGCCCTCCTACAATGAGCAGTTCTTC. Translation: CASSGQPSYNEQFF.

The chain carries TRBV25-1 and TRBJ2-7; maybe TRBD1 (6 bases). Germline-derived CDR1 and CDR2 are MGHDK and SYGVNS. Trimming cost V 8 bases and J 3 bases, with 20 bases left between them. This CDR3 is built from 15 residues. This chain's CDR3 is CASFRSMTGDYEQYF. The CDR3 nucleotides are TGTGCCAGCTTCCGTTCCATGACAGGCGACTACGAGCAGTACTTC.

This clone was observed a single time. The chain recombines TRBV6-5 with TRBJ2-1; D unresolved. CDR1 is MNHEY and CDR2 is SVGAGI in the germline V gene. V lost 2 bases and J 0 bases, leaving 8 bases between the germline ends. The CDR3 is 15 residues long. CDR3 region: CASSYRTSSYNEQFF. The CDR3 region has the DNA TGTGCCAGCAGTTACCGTACGAGCTCCTACAATGAGCAGTTCTTC.

The rearrangement links TRBV24-1 to TRBJ1-4; TRBD1 is a possible D gene (5 bases). V was trimmed by 9 bases and J by 8 bases, leaving 15 bases between them. CDR1 and CDR2 (germline): KGHDR, SFDVKD. There are 13 residues in the CDR3. For the CDR3, the DNA is TGTGCCACCCCCCCCAGGGTCGGGGAAAAACTGTTTTTT. Translation: CATPPRVGEKLFF.

The chain couples TRBV27 to TRBJ2-1; 11 nucleotides line up with TRBD2. Per the germline V gene, CDR1 is MNHEY and CDR2 is SMNVEV (reference sequence). CDR3 length: 18 residues. The V gene end was trimmed by 4 bases and the J gene end by 1 base; junction bases not matched to a gene: 9. This CDR3 reads CASSSSRLAGRSYNEQFF. CDR3 bases: TGTGCCAGCAGTTCCTCCCGACTAGCGGGAAGGTCCTACAATGAGCAGTTCTTC.

The rearrangement links TRBV28 to TRBJ2-7, with 9 bases matching TRBD1. Losses at the gene ends were 6 bases for V and 4 bases for J; bases not matched to a gene: 16. Germline V gene sequence: CDR1 MDHEN, CDR2 SYDVKM. The CDR3 loop spans 17 amino acids. DNA of the CDR3: TGTGCCAGCAGCCCCGGGACAGGGAAAGGGCAGGGTTACGAGCAGTACTTC. Encoded protein: CASSPGTGKGQGYEQYF. Full variable domain (rest looked up from reference TRBV28 and TRBJ2-7): DVKVTQSSRYLVKRTGEKVFLECVQDMDHENMFWYRQDPGLGLRLIYFSYDVKMKEKGDIPEGYSVSREKKERFSLILESASTNQTSMYLCASSPGTGKGQGYEQYFGPGTRLTVT.

This rearrangement joins TRBV5-6 to TRBJ2-7; no reliable D call. In germline, CDR1 is SGHDT, CDR2 YYEEEE. Trimming pared 0 bases from V and 5 bases from J, leaving 6 bases between. The CDR3 covers 12 residues. Here the CDR3 reads CASSLVQDEQYF. CDR3 in DNA: TGTGCCAGCAGCTTGGTCCAGGACGAGCAGTACTTC.

The gene calls are TRBV6-5 and TRBJ2-7; possibly TRBD2 for D (5 bases). Per the germline V gene, CDR1 is MNHEY and CDR2 is SVGAGI. This CDR3 contains 11 residues. The V and J ends lost 8 bases and 5 bases respectively, with 10 bases between them. CDR3 amino acids: CASATGDEQYF. In DNA form, the CDR3 reads TGTGCCAGCGCCACCGGGGACGAGCAGTACTTC.

The chain joins TRBV2 to TRBJ1-5; a weak D match, TRBD1 (5 bases). The CDR3 covers 15 residues. Trimming took off 5 bases at V and 2 bases at J, with 13 bases between the two ends. Per the germline V gene, CDR1 is SNHLY and CDR2 is FYNNEI. This CDR3 is CASSSQAAGNQPQHF. CDR3 DNA: TGTGCCAGCAGTTCACAGGCCGCGGGCAATCAGCCCCAGCATTTT. Full variable domain (rest looked up from reference TRBV2 and TRBJ1-5): EPEVTQTPSHQVTQMGQEVILRCVPISNHLYFYWYRQILGQKVEFLVSFYNNEISEKSEIFDDQFSVERPDGSNFTLKIRSTKLEDSAMYFCASSSQAAGNQPQHFGDGTRLSIL.

This clone was counted a single time. The chain has TRBV5-1 and TRBJ2-1; 12 positions agree with TRBD2. The junction had 4 bases not matched to a gene; V was cut back by 0 bases and J by 9 bases. CDR1 is SGHRS, CDR2 YFSETQ, per germline. CDR3 length equals 15 residues. CDR3 loop: CASSLVLAGGPEQFF. CDR3 nucleotides: TGCGCCAGCAGCTTGGTACTAGCGGGGGGCCCTGAGCAGTTCTTC.

This rearrangement joins TRBV5-1 to TRBJ2-3, with 12 positions matching TRBD2. CDR1 and CDR2 (germline): SGHRS, YFSETQ. V shed 2 bases and J 2 bases; nucleotides not matched to a gene: 3. The CDR3 is 16 amino acids. The CDR3 here is CASSFGLAGSTDTQYF. The CDR3 DNA sequence: TGCGCCAGCAGCTTCGGACTAGCGGGGTCCACAGATACGCAGTATTTT. Full variable domain (remainder filled in from reference TRBV5-1 and TRBJ2-3): KAGVTQTPRYLIKTRGQQVTLSCSPISGHRSVSWYQQTPGQGLQFLFEYFSETQRNKGNFPGRFSGRQFSNSRSEMNVSTLELGDSALYLCASSFGLAGSTDTQYFGPGTRLTVL.

The chain recombines TRBV10-3 with TRBJ1-1; 8 positions agree with TRBD1. V lost 10 bases, J lost 0 bases, and 4 bases stayed unmatched. The CDR3 runs to 13 residues. Per the germline V gene, CDR1 is ENHRY and CDR2 is SYGVKD. CDR3 in amino acids: CANQGAMNTEAFF. The CDR3, as DNA: TGTGCCAACCAGGGGGCAATGAACACTGAAGCTTTCTTT.